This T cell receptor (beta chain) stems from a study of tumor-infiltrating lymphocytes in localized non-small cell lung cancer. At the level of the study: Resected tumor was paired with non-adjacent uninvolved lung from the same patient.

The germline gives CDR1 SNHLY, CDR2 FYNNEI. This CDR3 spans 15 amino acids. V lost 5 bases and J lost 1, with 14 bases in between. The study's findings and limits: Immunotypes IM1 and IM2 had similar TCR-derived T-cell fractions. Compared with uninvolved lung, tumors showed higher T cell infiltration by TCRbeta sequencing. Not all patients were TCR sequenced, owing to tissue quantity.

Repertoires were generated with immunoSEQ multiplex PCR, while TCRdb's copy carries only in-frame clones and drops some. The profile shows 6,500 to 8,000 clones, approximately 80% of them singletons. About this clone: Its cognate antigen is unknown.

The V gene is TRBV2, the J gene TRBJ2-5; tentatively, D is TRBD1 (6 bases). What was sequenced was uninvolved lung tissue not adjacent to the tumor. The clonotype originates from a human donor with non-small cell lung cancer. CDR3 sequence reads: CASSLGGQIQETQYF. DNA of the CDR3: TGTGCCAGCAGTCTAGGTGGACAGATCCAAGAGACCCAGTACTTC.